This T cell receptor beta chain was profiled in a study of blood T cell repertoires in COVID-19. Study context: COVID-19 samples from acute and convalescent phases originated in the United States, Italy and Spain. PBMCs, B-cell-depleted T cells, or T cells were the source of the cDNA or gDNA that made up the material.

The CDR3 totals 16 residues. V shed 4 bases, J shed 1 base, and the junction held 4 bases outside the gene matches. The germline gives CDR1 LGHNA, CDR2 YSLEER. Per the authors' pipeline: Amplified reference gene primers provided the basis for estimating nucleated cell counts. TCRdb keeps only in-frame clones here, not all; method: immunoSEQ multiplex PCR. That table is the source of V, J and clone size, and D and trimming were worked out from the DNA. The sample records about 41,000 clones, nearly 90% being singletons. The chain couples TRBV4-3 to TRBJ1-1; TRBD1 matches at 12 bases. Sequencing was carried out using peripheral blood. The TCR sequence derives from a man aged 55 to 69 with acute or convalescent COVID-19. This CDR3 reads CASSLRDRGRNTEAFF. The CDR3 DNA sequence: TGCGCCAGCAGCCTTCGGGACAGGGGGCGGAACACTGAAGCTTTCTTT.